The 26 T cell receptor beta chains in this list originate from one sample, sequenced in a study of cytomegalovirus exposure and HLA in healthy donors. PCR involved 60 Vbeta and 13 Jbeta primers. Assay used: immunoSEQ multiplex PCR; TCRdb lists only in-frame clones, some missing. Here the sample spans around 170,000 clones, about 80% being singletons. Material: PBMCs. All receptors derive from a man aged 18-30 years in good health and CMV-seronegative.

The chain couples TRBV4-3 to TRBJ2-7; tentatively, D is TRBD2 (6 bases). V was cut by 0 bases and J by 6 bases, with 18 bases left in between. Germline CDR1 is LGHNA and CDR2 is YSLEER. The CDR3 runs to 16 residues. CDR3 sequence reads: CASSQEAGRPACEQYF. CDR3 nucleotide sequence: TGCGCCAGCAGCCAAGAAGCGGGCAGACCTGCCTGCGAGCAGTACTTC.

This clone was seen a few times. The rearrangement uses TRBV2 and TRBJ2-2, with 10 bases lining up with TRBD1. V shed 6 bases and J 3 bases; nucleotides not matched to a gene: 1. The CDR3 spans 14 residues. CDR1 SNHLY and CDR2 FYNNEI come from the germline V gene. CDR3 nucleotide sequence: TGTGCCAGCAGGGGACAGGGGCACACCGGGGAGCTGTTTTTT. It specifies CASRGQGHTGELFF.

This chain connects TRBV6-5 to TRBJ2-5, with D possibly TRBD2 on 5 matching bases. V lost 4 bases and J 4 bases, leaving 16 bases between the germline ends. The germline V gene has CDR1 MNHEY and CDR2 SVGAGI. CDR3 length: 15 amino acids. CDR3 residues: CASSSQLEAAETQYF. Here the CDR3 DNA reads TGTGCCAGCAGTTCCCAACTAGAGGCCGCAGAGACCCAGTACTTC.

This clone was detected a few times. The chain recombines TRBV18 with TRBJ1-1; D ambiguous. Trimming took 4 bases from V and 1 from J, leaving 10 bases between them. This CDR3 contains 14 residues. Germline V gives CDR1 KGHSH, CDR2 LQKENI. CDR3 loop: CASSRGGPNTEAFF. The CDR3 coding sequence is TGTGCCAGCTCACGAGGAGGGCCGAACACTGAAGCTTTCTTT.

The chain is built from TRBV11-2 and TRBJ2-5; 7 nucleotides agree with TRBD2. The junction had 3 bases not matched to a gene; V was cut back by 2 bases and J by 0 bases. In germline, CDR1 is SGHAT, CDR2 FQNNGV. This CDR3 contains 15 residues. The CDR3 loop is CASSLTSAYQETQYF. The CDR3 region has the DNA TGTGCCAGCAGCTTAACTAGCGCTTACCAAGAGACCCAGTACTTC.

The chain carries TRBV7-9 and TRBJ2-1; 10 bases match TRBD1. The V segment lost 4 bases and the J segment 8 bases; nucleotides outside the gene matches: 11. This CDR3 region has 16 residues. Germline assignment: CDR1 SEHNR and CDR2 FQNEAQ (reference sequence). The chain's CDR3 is CASSSRQGAFTDEQFF. Here the CDR3 DNA reads TGTGCCAGCAGCTCGCGACAGGGGGCGTTTACTGATGAGCAGTTCTTC.

This chain joins TRBV10-3 and TRBJ1-4; D gene uncertain. V was pared by 3 bases and J by 7 bases, with 15 bases between. The CDR3 is made up of 15 amino acids. Germline V CDR1 and CDR2: ENHRY, SYGVKD. CDR3 nucleotide sequence: TGTGCCATCAGTGATCCGCCCGAGGGCAGTGAAAAACTGTTTTTT. Its translation: CAISDPPEGSEKLFF.

The chain links TRBV9 to TRBJ2-5; the match to TRBD2 covers 10 bases. V lost 0 bases to trimming and J lost 5 bases; unmatched junction nucleotides: 10. Germline CDR1 SGDLS, CDR2 YYNGEE. The CDR3 extends over 17 amino acids. The CDR3 DNA follows: TGTGCCAGCAGCGTAGAGTCTAGCGGGAGAGTCGACGAGACCCAGTACTTC. This sequence encodes CASSVESSGRVDETQYF.

The gene calls are TRBV29-1 and TRBJ2-1; TRBD2 agrees at 12 bases. CDR3 length: 13 residues. V was clipped by 3 bases and J by 12 bases; unmatched bases: 6. Germline CDR1 is SQVTM and CDR2 is ANQGSEA. Written as DNA, the CDR3 is TGCAGCGTTGAGACTAGCGGGAGCCGGTGGCAGTTCTTC. Its translation is CSVETSGSRWQFF.

The J gene is TRBJ1-2, the V gene TRBV30; maybe TRBD1 (5 bases). From germline, CDR1 is GTSNPN and CDR2 SVGIG (reference sequence). V gave up 1 base and J gave up 5 bases, with 14 bases separating them. The CDR3 is made up of 14 amino acids. The DNA for the CDR3 is TGTGCCTGGAGTGAGGGGCGGCCAGAATATGGCTACACCTTC. Translated, it gives CAWSEGRPEYGYTF.

The chain recombines TRBV7-8 with TRBJ2-3, with 7 bases identical to TRBD1. Germline-derived CDR1 and CDR2 are SGHVS and FQNEAQ. After removal of 5 bases from V and 8 bases from J, the junction contained 16 bases not matched to a gene. This CDR3 contains 16 residues. This CDR3 is CASSTRQGKTAVTQYF. CDR3 nucleotides: TGTGCCAGCAGCACTCGACAGGGAAAAACGGCGGTTACGCAGTATTTT.

The chain couples TRBV28 to TRBJ2-1; D perhaps matches TRBD2 (6 bases). The CDR3 is made up of 14 amino acids. V lost 6 bases and J lost 2, with 11 bases in between. Per germline, CDR1 MDHEN and CDR2 SYDVKM. The CDR3 is CASRGLGTYNEQFF. In DNA, the CDR3 is TGTGCCAGCAGGGGACTGGGGACCTACAATGAGCAGTTCTTC.

The genes are TRBV7-2 and TRBJ1-4; D is unclear. The CDR3 runs 14 residues. The V end was cut by 1 base, the J end by 5 bases, with 8 bases between. The germline V gene has CDR1 SGHTA and CDR2 FQGNSA. CDR3 DNA: TGTGCCAGCAGCTTAGGAGGCAACAATGAAAAACTGTTTTTT. Translation gives CASSLGGNNEKLFF.

This chain links TRBV7-6 with TRBJ1-2; weak D call: TRBD1 (6 bases). The CDR3 spans 15 residues. Trimming took off 2 bases at V and 4 bases at J, with 14 bases between the two ends. From germline, CDR1 is SGHVS and CDR2 FNYEAQ. The CDR3 reads CASSLKTGTSYGYTF. Here the CDR3 DNA reads TGTGCCAGCAGCTTAAAAACCGGGACATCCTATGGCTACACCTTC.

V is TRBV5-1 and J is TRBJ2-5; D perhaps matches TRBD2 (5 bases). V was clipped by 2 bases and J by 3 bases, with 20 bases between them. Germline V gene sequence: CDR1 SGHRS, CDR2 YFSETQ. This CDR3 has 17 amino acids. The CDR3 nucleotides are TGCGCCAGCAGCTTTTATTATAGAGGGTCGACTAAAGAGACCCAGTACTTC. This translates into CASSFYYRGSTKETQYF.

The genes are TRBV10-3 and TRBJ1-1; no clear D gene. The V end lost 4 bases, the J end lost 1 base, and 7 bases lay between the germline ends. Germline CDR1 and CDR2: ENHRY and SYGVKD. CDR3 length: 13 amino acids. CDR3 protein: CAISVAGNTEAFF. The CDR3, as DNA: TGTGCCATCAGTGTGGCAGGGAACACTGAAGCTTTCTTT.

This sequence joins TRBV11-3 and TRBJ2-5; the D gene is possibly TRBD1 (6 bases). The length of the CDR3 is 15 residues. Germline CDR1 reads SGHNT; CDR2 reads YENEEA. V was cut by 5 bases and J by 7 bases, with 20 bases left in between. The CDR3 DNA follows: TGTGCCAGCAGCCCCCCAACAGGGACCTTGGGGACCCAGTACTTC. Its protein is CASSPPTGTLGTQYF.

The chain is built from TRBV11-3 and TRBJ2-5, with D unclear. CDR3 length: 16 amino acids. Germline V CDR1 and CDR2: SGHNT, YENEEA. V gave up 6 bases and J gave up 1 base, with 18 bases separating them. The CDR3 bases are TGTGCCAGCAGTTTCGTCCTAACAGACCCCCAAGAGACCCAGTACTTC. Translation: CASSFVLTDPQETQYF.

This sequence joins TRBV28 and TRBJ2-7; 9 nucleotides line up with TRBD1. The CDR3 runs to 16 residues. CDR1 and CDR2 (germline): MDHEN, SYDVKM. V lost 6 bases to trimming and J lost 6 bases; unmatched junction nucleotides: 15. DNA of the CDR3: TGTGCCAGCAGAAAATTACAGGGGGCGAAGAGTAGCGAGCAGTACTTC. Translated, it gives CASRKLQGAKSSEQYF.

V is TRBV20-1 and J is TRBJ2-1; D is uncertain. The CDR3 totals 10 residues. Germline lookup yields CDR1 DFQATT and CDR2 SNEGSKA (reference sequence). V lost 5 bases to trimming and J lost 6 bases, with 5 bases between them. As DNA, the CDR3 is TGCAGTGCTTTTCTCAATGAGCAGTTCTTC. It yields the protein CSAFLNEQFF.

The chain couples TRBV6-5 to TRBJ2-1; 9 bases are a match to TRBD1. There are 15 residues in the CDR3. CDR1 is MNHEY, CDR2 SVGAGI, per germline. Losses at the gene ends were 6 bases for V and 6 bases for J; bases not matched to a gene: 9. CDR3 DNA sequence: TGTGCCAGCAGCCCGGACAGGGGCGAAGGCAATGAGCAGTTCTTC. This sequence encodes CASSPDRGEGNEQFF.

A note on this clone: At one of its ends the junction is not consistent with the germline gene, which may arise from a read error. The chain combines TRBV7-7 with TRBJ1-5, with D hard to call. This CDR3 has 15 residues. From germline, CDR1 is SSHAT and CDR2 FNYEAQ (reference sequence). The CDR3 DNA is TGTGCTAGCATCCGAGGGTGGAGGGTAAATCAGCCCCAGCATTTT. It codes for CASIRGWRVNQPQHF.

This clone was observed a few times. This rearrangement joins TRBV7-8 to TRBJ2-7, with 8 nucleotides matching TRBD1. The CDR3 contains 15 residues. Germline V gene sequence: CDR1 SGHVS, CDR2 FQNEAQ. V shed 1 base, J shed 4 bases, and the junction held 6 bases outside the gene matches. CDR3 sequence reads: CASSLEGTGEYEQYF. CDR3 coding DNA: TGTGCCAGCAGCTTAGAGGGGACAGGAGAGTACGAGCAGTACTTC.

With regard to this clone: Other DNA sequences in this specimen translate into the identical CDR3. The chain couples TRBV18 to TRBJ2-7, with 8 bases matching TRBD1. Germline V gene data show CDR1 as KGHSH and CDR2 as LQKENI. The CDR3 is made up of 15 amino acids. V dropped 1 base and J dropped 3; count of bases not matched to a gene: 5. CDR3 amino acids: CASSPRQGAIYEQYF. DNA for the CDR3: TGTGCCAGCTCACCACGGCAGGGGGCAATCTACGAGCAGTACTTC.

This sequence joins TRBV4-2 and TRBJ1-2; a weak D match, TRBD1 (5 bases). V was clipped by 0 bases and J by 4 bases, with 12 bases between them. CDR1 is LGHNA, CDR2 YNFKEQ, per germline. The CDR3 is 15 residues long. DNA for the CDR3: TGTGCCAGCAGCCAAGATAGACAGAATAGCTATGGCTACACCTTC. This sequence encodes CASSQDRQNSYGYTF.

The J gene is TRBJ1-2, the V gene TRBV29-1; unclear D gene. Germline values: CDR1 SQVTM, CDR2 ANQGSEA. V was cut by 6 bases and J by 1 base, with 9 bases left in between. The CDR3 consists of 12 residues. CDR3 residues: CSVRGVNYGYTF. CDR3 sequence (DNA): TGCAGCGTCCGGGGTGTTAACTATGGCTACACCTTC.